A selection of T cell receptor beta chains follows, all from one sample in a study of human T cells and chemical hapten exposure. TCRdb independently ran MiXCR on the RACE reads; one entry per CDR3 protein. The profile shows roughly 120,000 distinct CDR3 sequences, roughly 9% of them singletons. The sample in question was whole blood, obtained in connection with sensitization to the hapten diphenylcyclopropenone (DPC). Receptor source: a woman aged 40 to 50 with alopecia areata. Some clones in this sample may be carry-over from other donors' samples. The CDR3 runs from the conserved cysteine through the conserved F or W.

>TRBV6-5|TRBJ1-6
CASSPTPGTNSPLHF
>TRBV10-3|TRBJ1-2
CAIAGEPRGDGYTF
>TRBV6-6|TRBJ2-1
CASSYSSQRLASYNEQFF
>TRBV6-2/TRBV6-3|TRBJ2-7
CASSYGGDSYEQYF
>TRBV7-2|TRBJ1-4
CASSLLVYRGNEKLFF
>TRBV7-2|TRBJ2-1
CASSPGGGANEQFF
>TRBV7-2|TRBJ2-7
CASSLGVEQYF
>TRBV4-3|TRBJ1-2
CASSHDGTGYGYTF
>TRBV6-6|TRBJ2-5
CASSLMTSGEQETQYF
>TRBV18|TRBJ1-2
CASSPDRGRDSYTF
>TRBV2|TRBJ2-7
CASNRDEQYF
>TRBV6-5|TRBJ2-3
CATRRGGTDTQYF
>TRBV19|TRBJ2-4
CASGYGTGRMGVQYF
>TRBV2|TRBJ2-7
CASSVEQGPYEQYF
>TRBV2|TRBJ1-5
CASKQGYNQPQHF
>TRBV7-9|TRBJ1-5
CASSGTPGTGGMQPQHF
>TRBV11-2|TRBJ1-4
CASSSIQGLREKLFF
>TRBV27|TRBJ2-5
CASRELNQETQYF
>TRBV29-1|TRBJ1-5
CSVESGVDQPQHF
>TRBV12-3/TRBV12-4|TRBJ2-7
CASRAGLAGKDEQYF
>TRBV12-3/TRBV12-4|TRBJ1-5
CASSSTDSKGPQHF
>TRBV4-3|TRBJ2-1
CASSQYRASQQFF
>TRBV5-5|TRBJ2-1
CASSLTGRSNNEQFF
>TRBV23-1|TRBJ1-6
CASRVRNNSPLHF
>TRBV4-3|TRBJ2-3
CASSYFRGGTDTQYF
>TRBV3-1|TRBJ1-1
CASSPNHWGTEAFF
>TRBV2|TRBJ2-7
CASSKLEPAQYF
>TRBV28|TRBJ1-2
CASRASQGQENYGYTF
>TRBV7-2|TRBJ2-7
CASSFRGIYEQYF
>TRBV7-8|TRBJ2-2
CASRNTGSTGELFF
>TRBV29-1|TRBJ2-3
CSVRERGTDTQYF
>TRBV2|TRBJ2-7
CARKGQGREQYF
>TRBV2|TRBJ2-7
CASSLGQGVYEQYF
>TRBV24-1|TRBJ1-1
CATTAGRDTEAFF
>TRBV4-1|TRBJ1-1
CASSQDWGGDTEAFF
>TRBV2|TRBJ2-2
CASSLNRNTGELFF
>TRBV7-6|TRBJ2-2
CASSLPGDTNTGELFF
>TRBV4-2|TRBJ2-3
CASSQDAPRGGGGATDTQYF
>TRBV20-1|TRBJ2-1
CSARDGRRTSPYNEQFF
>TRBV6-1|TRBJ2-7
CASPRPGTVVYEQYF